This TCR beta chain was retrieved from a study of cytomegalovirus exposure and HLA in healthy donors. Study results and limitations: Among the sequence variants, a highly shared cluster was likely an artifact of sequencing. Overall, approximately 180 TCR beta chains were annotated as cytomegalovirus-associated.

Notes on this clone: What it recognizes is unknown.

These donors, healthy bone marrow donors, were studied. The PCR ran on 60 Vbeta and 13 Jbeta primers. Clones were read by immunoSEQ multiplex PCR, and TCRdb kept only the in-frame ones, dropping some. The table has roughly 290,000 clones, approximately 90% seen once; the top ten hold around 2.1%. This CDR3 has 11 amino acids. V lost 6 bases and J 12 bases, leaving 12 bases between the germline ends. From germline, CDR1 is MNHNS and CDR2 SASEGT. This clonotype was obtained from a woman aged 18-30 years in good health and CMV-seronegative. V gene TRBV6-1 combines with J gene TRBJ1-5, with D tentatively TRBD1 (5 bases). The sequencing input was PBMCs. As DNA, the CDR3 is TGTGCCAGCAGGACGTCGGGGGTCCAGCATTTT. Protein product: CASRTSGVQHF.